The 14 T cell receptor beta chains below were found in one sample sequenced in a study of control samples from healthy donors and cancer patients. Profiled with immunoSEQ multiplex PCR; TCRdb holds only in-frame clones, not every one. The table shows about 75,000 clones, with roughly 94% occurring only once. Sequenced: blood. Receptors were obtained from a woman aged 40 to 49 in good health.

This clone was observed a single time. The rearrangement uses TRBV5-1 and TRBJ2-1, with D tentatively TRBD1 (5 bases). CDR3 length: 14 amino acids. Germline V gene sequence: CDR1 SGHRS, CDR2 YFSETQ. Trimming took off 0 bases at V and 9 bases at J, with 13 bases between the two ends. The CDR3 sequence is CASSLGRQGSEQFF. The CDR3 DNA reads TGCGCCAGCAGCTTGGGTAGGCAGGGAAGTGAGCAGTTCTTC.

J is TRBJ1-1 and V is TRBV7-2, with D hard to call. Per the germline V gene, CDR1 is SGHTA and CDR2 is FQGNSA. V was cut by 5 bases and J by 4 bases, with 5 bases left in between. This CDR3 is 11 amino acids long. The CDR3 DNA is TGTGCCAGCAGCCTAACCACTGAAGCTTTCTTT. Amino acid sequence: CASSLTTEAFF.

V usage is TRBV6-5 and J usage is TRBJ2-7; unclear D gene. Germline loops: CDR1 MNHEY, CDR2 SVGAGI. V was trimmed by 0 bases and J by 3 bases, leaving 9 bases between them. The CDR3 loop spans 14 amino acids. CDR3 loop: CASSYSSTGYEQYF. DNA for the CDR3: TGTGCCAGCAGTTACTCCTCGACTGGCTACGAGCAGTACTTC.

The chain uses TRBV27 and TRBJ1-1; D unresolved. Germline CDR1 and CDR2: MNHEY and SMNVEV (reference sequence). Trimming cost V 6 bases and J 3 bases, with 5 bases left between them. The CDR3 totals 11 residues. CDR3 coding DNA: TGTGCCAGCAGGGGGTACACTGAAGCTTTCTTT. This sequence encodes CASRGYTEAFF.

The chain has TRBV19 and TRBJ1-4, with TRBD1 matching 10 bases. The germline gives CDR1 LNHDA, CDR2 SQIVND (reference sequence). V lost 6 bases and J lost 8; bases outside the gene matches: 6. CDR3 length: 14 amino acids. CDR3 residues: CASSAGDRGEKLFF. DNA for the CDR3: TGTGCCAGTAGCGCCGGGGACAGGGGAGAAAAACTGTTTTTT.

V is TRBV5-5 and J is TRBJ1-6; weak D call: TRBD1 (6 bases). The CDR3 has 15 residues. V lost 2 bases and J 3 bases, leaving 9 bases between the germline ends. Germline V gives CDR1 SGHKS, CDR2 YYEKEE (reference sequence). Here the CDR3 DNA reads TGTGCCAGCAGCTTTTCAGGGGACTATAATTCACCCCTCCACTTT. Translation: CASSFSGDYNSPLHF.

The chain has TRBV27 and TRBJ2-7; no definite D call. The CDR3 spans 18 residues. The germline V gene encodes CDR1 MNHEY and CDR2 SMNVEV (reference sequence). V lost 4 bases, J lost 4 bases, and 26 bases lay in between. The CDR3 DNA is TGTGCCAGCAGTTATCGGGTCTGGTCGTGCAGCATAGATTACGAGCAGTACTTC. This gives the protein CASSYRVWSCSIDYEQYF.

This rearrangement joins TRBV6-2 or TRBV6-3 to TRBJ2-7; D may be TRBD2 (5 bases). CDR1 is MNHEY and CDR2 is SVGEGT in the germline V gene. CDR3 length: 14 residues. V was trimmed by 5 bases and J by 4 bases, leaving 15 bases between them. CDR3 protein: CASSGGSEGYEQYF. The CDR3 bases are TGTGCCAGCAGTGGAGGCTCCGAGGGATACGAGCAGTACTTC.

V usage is TRBV30 and J usage is TRBJ1-3; D is perhaps TRBD1 (5 bases). Trimming shortened V by 0 bases and J by 8 bases, and 11 bases separated the two germline ends. Germline CDR1 is GTSNPN and CDR2 is SVGIG (reference sequence). The CDR3 sequence is 13 residues long. The chain's CDR3 is CAWSVGTHDTIYF. The CDR3 DNA reads as TGTGCCTGGAGTGTGGGGACCCATGACACCATATATTTT.

V is TRBV2 and J is TRBJ1-4, with D maybe TRBD1 (5 bases). Germline V gene data show CDR1 as SNHLY and CDR2 as FYNNEI. The CDR3 has 13 amino acids. Trimming took off 8 bases at V and 4 bases at J, with 11 bases between the two ends. The CDR3 region has the DNA TGTGCCAGCCGGGGGTCTGGTAATGAAAAACTGTTTTTT. This encodes CASRGSGNEKLFF.

This clone was observed once. V usage is TRBV24-1 and J usage is TRBJ1-2; D may be TRBD1 (6 bases). V was shortened by 5 bases and J by 1 base, with 10 bases between the two germline ends. The CDR3 runs 14 residues. Germline loops: CDR1 KGHDR, CDR2 SFDVKD. For the CDR3, the DNA is TGTGCCACCAGTGTCGGGGGCCTTAACTATGGCTACACCTTC. It is translated as CATSVGGLNYGYTF.

The rearrangement joins TRBV12-3 or TRBV12-4 to TRBJ1-2; D possibly corresponds to TRBD1 (5 bases). The V end was cut by 7 bases, the J end by 8 bases, with 17 bases between. The CDR3 is made up of 13 amino acids. The CDR3: CASTPEGRRGYTF. CDR3 in DNA: TGTGCCAGCACCCCAGAGGGGCGTAGAGGCTACACCTTC.

The CDR3 loop reads CASSLRRPAGGPVPNEQFF. The DNA for the CDR3 is TGTGCCAGCAGCCTCCGACGGCCAGCGGGAGGGCCTGTTCCAAATGAGCAGTTCTTC. This chain links TRBV7-2 with TRBJ2-1; 10 nucleotides align to TRBD2. The CDR3 sequence is 19 residues long. The germline V gene has CDR1 SGHTA and CDR2 FQGNSA. V lost 5 bases and J lost 7; bases outside the gene matches: 20.

The chain couples TRBV5-1 to TRBJ2-1; D is uncertain. The CDR3 is made up of 14 amino acids. The germline V gene has CDR1 SGHRS and CDR2 YFSETQ. V lost 0 bases and J 5 bases, leaving 9 bases between the germline ends. In DNA, the CDR3 is TGCGCCAGCAGCTTGGGACGGCTGGACAATGAGCAGTTCTTC. Residues: CASSLGRLDNEQFF.